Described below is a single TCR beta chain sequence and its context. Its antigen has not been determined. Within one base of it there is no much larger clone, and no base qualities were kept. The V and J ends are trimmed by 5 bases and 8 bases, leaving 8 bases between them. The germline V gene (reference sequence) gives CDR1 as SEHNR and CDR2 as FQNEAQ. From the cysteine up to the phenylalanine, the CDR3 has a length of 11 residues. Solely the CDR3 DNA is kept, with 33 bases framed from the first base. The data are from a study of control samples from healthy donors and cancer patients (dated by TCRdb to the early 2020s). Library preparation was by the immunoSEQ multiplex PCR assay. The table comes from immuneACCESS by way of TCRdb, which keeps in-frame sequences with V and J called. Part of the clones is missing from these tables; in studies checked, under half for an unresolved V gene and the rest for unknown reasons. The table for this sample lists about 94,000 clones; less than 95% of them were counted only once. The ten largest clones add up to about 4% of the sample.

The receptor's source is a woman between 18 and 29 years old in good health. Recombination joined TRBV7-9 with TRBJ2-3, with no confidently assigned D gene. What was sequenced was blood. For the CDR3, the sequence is CASSVQGTQYF. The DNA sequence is TGTGCCAGCAGCGTACAAGGTACGCAGTATTTT.